This passage covers 24 T cell receptor beta chains from one sample sequenced in a study of T-cell reconstitution after alpha-beta-depleted transplantation in children. During its preparation, the TCRbeta library received unique molecular identifiers. A single record per CDR3 protein comes from TCRdb applying MiXCR to the PCR reads. Here the sample spans some 840,000 distinct CDR3 sequences, about 16% being singletons. The source was PBMCs, mostly from graft donor cells, collected 360 days after TCRalphabeta/CD19-depleted stem cell transplant. The receptors here all came from a male patient younger than 18 who had a stem cell transplant for acute lymphoblastic leukemia, so the T cells may come from the graft donor.

This clonotype was seen at least ten times. This chain uses TRBV7-2 with TRBJ2-5; D might be TRBD1 or TRBD2, each matching 5 bases. The CDR3 loop spans 13 amino acids. The V gene lost 6 bases and the J gene lost 5 bases, with 13 bases spanning the gap. Per germline, CDR1 SGHTA and CDR2 FQGNSA. CDR3 protein: CASSPPWGETQYF. CDR3 in DNA: TGTGCCAGCAGTCCACCCTGGGGGGAGACCCAGTACTTC.

Ten or more counts support this clonotype. This sequence joins TRBV12-3 or TRBV12-4 and TRBJ2-3; either TRBD1 or TRBD2 may fit D (6 bases each). The CDR3 is made up of 15 amino acids. The germline V and J ends were trimmed by 4 bases and 2 bases, with 13 bases remaining between them. Here the CDR3 reads CASSSRRGATDTQYF. DNA of the CDR3: TGTGCCAGCAGTTCCCGAAGGGGGGCCACAGATACGCAGTATTTT.

The chain couples TRBV9 to TRBJ2-2; 9 bases match TRBD2. With V trimmed by 4 bases and J by 5 bases, 6 bases remained unmatched. The CDR3 runs 15 residues. Germline assignment: CDR1 SGDLS and CDR2 YYNGEE. CDR3 residues: CASSIAGVVTGELFF. The DNA for the CDR3 is TGTGCCAGCAGCATAGCGGGAGTCGTTACCGGGGAGCTGTTTTTT.

The V and J genes are TRBV11-3 and TRBJ2-1; TRBD1 is a possible D gene (5 bases). Trimming shortened V by 1 base and J by 7 bases, and 14 bases separated the two germline ends. The CDR3 covers 15 residues. CDR1 is SGHNT and CDR2 is YENEEA in the germline V gene. CDR3 coding DNA: TGTGCCAGCAGCTTAGGCAGGACACCCGGGAATGAGCAGTTCTTC. This sequence encodes CASSLGRTPGNEQFF.

There are a few counts of this clonotype. This chain joins TRBV29-1 and TRBJ2-7; maybe TRBD1 (5 bases). The ends were cut back, 0 bases at V and 6 bases at J, with 15 bases in the middle. The CDR3 contains 14 residues. Germline V gene sequence: CDR1 SQVTM, CDR2 ANQGSEA. CDR3 residues: CSVEDPGLSPEQYF. DNA for the CDR3: TGCAGCGTTGAAGATCCAGGGCTCTCTCCCGAGCAGTACTTC.

The chain links TRBV12-3 or TRBV12-4 to TRBJ1-3; D unresolved. The CDR3 is 14 amino acids. The V end was cut by 5 bases, the J end by 0 bases, with 8 bases between. CDR3: CASSPVFSGNTIYF. The CDR3 DNA is TGTGCCAGCAGTCCCGTCTTCTCTGGAAACACCATATATTTT.

Here the CDR3 DNA reads TGCAGCGTTGGTCTAGCGGGAGGGCTTCATACGCAGTATTTT. Protein sequence: CSVGLAGGLHTQYF. The chain links TRBV29-1 to TRBJ2-3; 12 bases are a match to TRBD2. V was pared by 4 bases and J by 7 bases, with 6 bases of the junction left unmatched. The CDR3 spans 14 residues. From germline, CDR1 is SQVTM and CDR2 ANQGSEA.

This clonotype was observed a handful of times. The rearrangement joins TRBV9 to TRBJ1-2, with D maybe TRBD1 (6 bases). Germline CDR1 SGDLS, CDR2 YYNGEE. This CDR3 comprises 15 residues. V was cut by 0 bases and J by 4 bases, with 13 bases left in between. CDR3: CASSVATETGYGYTF. The CDR3 region has the DNA TGTGCCAGCAGCGTAGCTACGGAGACAGGCTATGGCTACACCTTC.

This clonotype was detected a few times. This chain connects TRBV4-1 to TRBJ2-1; 7 bases agree with TRBD2. The CDR3 is 13 residues long. The V segment lost 2 bases and the J segment 10 bases; nucleotides outside the gene matches: 5. Germline CDR1 reads MGHRA; CDR2 reads YSYEKL. The CDR3 nucleotides read TGCGCCAGCAGCCAACTGACTAGCCTCGAGCAGTTCTTC. It encodes CASSQLTSLEQFF.

This clonotype occurred a few times. The V gene is TRBV5-1, the J gene TRBJ2-7; perhaps TRBD1 as D (5 bases). The CDR3 is made up of 16 amino acids. Looked up from germline, CDR1 is SGHRS and CDR2 is YFSETQ. V was cut by 7 bases and J by 0 bases, with 20 bases left in between. The chain's CDR3 is CASRQTQGMSSYEQYF. The CDR3 coding sequence is TGCGCCAGCCGCCAGACCCAGGGAATGAGCTCCTACGAGCAGTACTTC.

In DNA, the CDR3 is TGTGCCAGTAGTATGCCTGAGACTGAGCAGTTCTTC. Its translation is CASSMPETEQFF. J is TRBJ2-1 and V is TRBV19; D remains ambiguous. The V end lost 3 bases, the J end lost 9 bases, and 9 bases lay between the germline ends. The CDR3 runs to 12 residues. The germline V gene encodes CDR1 LNHDA and CDR2 SQIVND (reference sequence).

The gene calls are TRBV28 and TRBJ1-4; 7 bases map to TRBD1. Looked up from germline, CDR1 is MDHEN and CDR2 is SYDVKM. The CDR3 extends over 16 amino acids. V gave up 5 bases and J gave up 4 bases; unmatched junction bases: 10. CDR3 protein: CASSPPRTGRNEKLFF. In DNA form, the CDR3 reads TGTGCCAGCAGTCCCCCCCGGACAGGCCGTAATGAAAAACTGTTTTTT.

This clonotype was seen at least ten times. The chain couples TRBV12-3 or TRBV12-4 to TRBJ1-1; D is undetermined. This CDR3 contains 13 residues. V was pared by 5 bases and J by 4 bases, with 11 bases between. The CDR3 reads CASSLMGGTEAFF. Here the CDR3 DNA reads TGTGCCAGCAGTCTGATGGGTGGCACTGAAGCTTTCTTT.

The gene calls are TRBV12-5 and TRBJ2-7; 9 bases align to TRBD2. Germline CDR1 LGHNT, CDR2 FRNRAP. The CDR3 spans 14 residues. V shed 5 bases, J shed 1 base, and the junction held 3 bases outside the gene matches. This CDR3 is CASGQREESYEQYF. The CDR3, as DNA: TGTGCTAGTGGTCAGCGGGAGGAATCCTACGAGCAGTACTTC.

This clonotype was seen a few times. V is TRBV7-2 and J is TRBJ1-2; D gene ambiguous. CDR1 is SGHTA, CDR2 FQGNSA, per germline. The CDR3 spans 15 residues. V was trimmed by 1 base and J by 7 bases, leaving 16 bases between them. The CDR3 DNA reads TGTGCCAGCAGCTTAGTGGCCCAGCTGCTGACTGGCTACACCTTC. Its protein is CASSLVAQLLTGYTF. Full variable domain (missing parts from reference TRBV7-2 and TRBJ1-2): GAGVSQSPSNKVTEKGKDVELRCDPISGHTALYWYRQSLGQGLEFLIYFQGNSAPDKSGLPSDRFSAERTGGSVSTLTIQRTQQEDSAVYLCASSLVAQLLTGYTFGSGTRLTVV.

The chain links TRBV6-5 to TRBJ1-2; possibly TRBD1 for D (5 bases). Germline V lookup: CDR1 MNHEY, CDR2 SVGAGI. V was shortened by 4 bases and J by 4 bases, with 25 bases between the two germline ends. The CDR3 is made up of 18 amino acids. CDR3 nucleotide sequence: TGTGCCAGCAGTTCCTACTCCCCGGGACCCCGGGCCCTCTATGGCTACACCTTC. It specifies CASSSYSPGPRALYGYTF.

This clonotype was found a few times. This chain uses TRBV7-3 with TRBJ2-1; D assignment may be TRBD1 or TRBD2 (7 bases each). CDR3 length: 16 amino acids. The V end lost 5 bases, the J end lost 8 bases, and 22 bases lay between the germline ends. Germline loops: CDR1 SGHTA, CDR2 FQGTGA. This chain's CDR3 is CASSLSGAGGGYEQFF. CDR3 bases: TGTGCCAGCAGCCTAAGTGGCGCAGGGGGAGGGTATGAGCAGTTCTTC.

This clonotype was picked up a small number of times. The DNA of the CDR3 is TGTGCCAGCAGTTTCTTGGCAGACAACTATGGCTACACCTTC. Residues: CASSFLADNYGYTF. This rearrangement joins TRBV12-3 or TRBV12-4 to TRBJ1-2; no reliable D call. Trimming removed 3 bases from V and 2 bases from J, with 10 bases in between. The CDR3 consists of 14 residues.

V and J are TRBV29-1 and TRBJ1-1, with 8 nucleotides matching TRBD1. The CDR3 extends over 15 amino acids. V lost 4 bases and J lost 1; bases outside the gene matches: 8. Per germline, CDR1 SQVTM and CDR2 ANQGSEA. In DNA, the CDR3 is TGCAGCGTTGTTGTTCGGGGACAGGAGAACACTGAAGCTTTCTTT. Translating it yields CSVVVRGQENTEAFF.

The gene calls are TRBV20-1 and TRBJ2-2; 12 bases map to TRBD2. The V and J ends lost 5 bases and 6 bases, in that order; junction bases with no gene match: 7. The germline CDR1 and CDR2 sequences are DFQATT and SNEGSKA (reference sequence). The CDR3 is 15 residues long. The CDR3 sequence: CSAFRLAGAAGELFF. DNA for the CDR3: TGCAGTGCTTTCCGACTAGCGGGAGCGGCCGGGGAGCTGTTTTTT.

This chain connects TRBV10-1 to TRBJ1-1; D gene unclear. Germline V gene lookup returns CDR1 WNHNN and CDR2 SYGVQD (reference sequence). There are 14 residues in the CDR3. V was clipped by 0 bases and J by 7 bases, with 12 bases between them. DNA of the CDR3: TGCGCCAGCAGTGAGTCGAACGCCGTTTATGAAGCTTTCTTT. Translation: CASSESNAVYEAFF.

This clonotype occurred a few times. The chain links TRBV4-1 to TRBJ2-1; 9 bases fit TRBD2. The CDR3 is made up of 15 amino acids. Trimming at V came to 6 bases and at J to 8 bases, leaving 11 bases not matched to a gene. In germline, CDR1 is MGHRA, CDR2 YSYEKL. The CDR3 spells CASSYIGGRDDEQFF. DNA of the CDR3: TGCGCCAGCAGTTACATTGGCGGGAGGGACGATGAGCAGTTCTTC.

The chain uses TRBV5-1 and TRBJ1-2; 7 bases match TRBD1. J gave up 2 bases and V 1 base, and 5 bases lay outside the gene matches. The CDR3 length is 15 residues. Per the germline V gene, CDR1 is SGHRS and CDR2 is YFSETQ. This CDR3 is CASSLRQGENYGYTF. The CDR3 nucleotides read TGCGCCAGCAGCTTGAGGCAGGGGGAGAACTATGGCTACACCTTC.

The rearrangement links TRBV7-3 to TRBJ2-5; D perhaps matches TRBD2 (5 bases). Trimming removed 1 base at V and 5 bases at J, with 8 bases between. The germline V gene encodes CDR1 SGHTA and CDR2 FQGTGA. The CDR3 is 13 residues long. This CDR3 is CASSLNGKETQYF. The CDR3 region has the DNA TGTGCCAGCAGCTTAAACGGGAAGGAGACCCAGTACTTC.